A selection of T cell receptor beta chains follows, all from one sample in a study of memory CD4+ T cells and cytomegalovirus serostatus. TCRdb's copy holds only in-frame clones and misses some; the assay was immunoSEQ multiplex PCR. Among about 61,000 clones listed, around four fifths were seen once. Sequencing was performed on memory CD4+ T cells from blood. The receptors were gathered from an adult in good health and CMV-seronegative. CDR3s include the opening cysteine and the closing phenylalanine or tryptophan. Each record gives: J gene, D gene, V gene, CDR3 protein. The D gene is left open where the match is weak.

TRBJ1-2,.,TRBV9,CASSPKGPNYGYTF
TRBJ2-6,.,TRBV5-1,CASSPYFDPSGANVLTF
TRBJ1-1,TRBD1,TRBV6-6,CASSRPLDRENTEAFF
TRBJ1-2,.,TRBV6-1,CASSEAPTGIYGYTF
TRBJ2-3,TRBD2,TRBV5-4,CASSLALAGSTDTQYF
TRBJ1-1,.,TRBV5-1,CASSLVGPSNTEAFF
TRBJ2-7,.,TRBV21-1,CASRTGTGFQPVYEQYF
TRBJ1-1,.,TRBV7-2,CASSPQRVGSSEAFF
TRBJ1-2,.,TRBV7-8,CASSPGGVRGVGYTF
TRBJ2-3,.,TRBV9,CASSVVGDNTQYF
TRBJ2-6,.,TRBV5-6,CASSFRGSGANVLTF
TRBJ2-1,.,TRBV5-1,CASSFALFSANEQFF
TRBJ2-7,.,TRBV6-6,CASSYNPTYEQYF
TRBJ2-3,.,TRBV2,CAATLGQSTGDTQYF
TRBJ2-1,TRBD2,TRBV18,CASSPNRLAGGRAYNEQFF
TRBJ1-2,TRBD1,TRBV4-1,CASSQDPGQGARNGYTF
TRBJ2-1,.,TRBV5-8,CASHRRPTRNEQFF
TRBJ1-1,.,TRBV12-5,CASGFRGNTEAFF